This T cell receptor beta chain emerged from a study of cytomegalovirus exposure and HLA in healthy donors. Study observations and caveats: In an earlier analysis, about 87% or about 30%: the productive usage of most TCR beta V segments. Despite most TCR sequences being rare, some public TCRs occurred in many donors. TCR beta sequences reportedly predicted the HLA-A and HLA-B alleles of most subjects accurately.

Germline lookup yields CDR1 LGHNA and CDR2 YSLEER. V was clipped by 0 bases and J by 5 bases; unmatched bases: 6. CDR3 length equals 17 residues. A multiplex PCR was run with 60 Vbeta primers and 13 Jbeta primers. Data came from immunoSEQ multiplex PCR; TCRdb stores just in-frame clones and leaves some out. The sample records around 220,000 clones, about three quarters being singletons. A remark on this clone: What it binds is not known.

The source material was PBMCs. The origin of this receptor is a man between 18 and 29 years old in good health and CMV-seronegative. The rearrangement links TRBV4-3 to TRBJ2-5; TRBD2 matches 13 bases. CDR3 in amino acids: CASSQDFRTSGGETQYF. The CDR3 DNA is TGCGCCAGCAGCCAAGATTTTCGGACTAGCGGGGGCGAGACCCAGTACTTC.